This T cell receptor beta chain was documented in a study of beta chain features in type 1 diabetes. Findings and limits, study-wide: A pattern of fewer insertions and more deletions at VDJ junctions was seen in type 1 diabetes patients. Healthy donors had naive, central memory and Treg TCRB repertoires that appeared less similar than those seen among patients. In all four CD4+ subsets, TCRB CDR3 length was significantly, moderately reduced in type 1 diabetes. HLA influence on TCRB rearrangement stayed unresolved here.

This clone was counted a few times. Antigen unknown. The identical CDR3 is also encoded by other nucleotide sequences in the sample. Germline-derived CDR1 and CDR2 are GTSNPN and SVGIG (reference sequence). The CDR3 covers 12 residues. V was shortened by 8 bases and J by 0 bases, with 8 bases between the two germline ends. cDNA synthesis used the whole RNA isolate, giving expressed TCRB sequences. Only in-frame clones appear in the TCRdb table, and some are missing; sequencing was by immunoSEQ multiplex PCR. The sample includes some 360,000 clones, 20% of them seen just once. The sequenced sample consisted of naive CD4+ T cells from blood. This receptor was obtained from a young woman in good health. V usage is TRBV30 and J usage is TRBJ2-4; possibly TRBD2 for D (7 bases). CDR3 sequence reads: CARGGAKNIQYF. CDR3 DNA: TGTGCCAGGGGGGGAGCCAAAAACATTCAGTACTTC.